This T cell receptor (beta chain) was identified during a study of breast tumors, draining lymph nodes, adjacent tissues (dated by TCRdb to 2016 to 2018). Regarding the complete study: TCR beta repertoires were compared across tumor, adjacent nontumor tissue and axillary lymph nodes obtained from breast cancer patients. In human breast cancer, the study set out to evaluate how tumor, surrounding tissue and draining lymph node repertoires relate to one another and whether T cells may move between these sites.

On the study overall, not on this receptor specifically: Tumor T-cell repertoires showed less diversity than lymph node repertoires and more diversity than nontumor tissue repertoires, and tumor T-cell repertoires showed preferential V and J gene usage. The conclusion that tumor T cells originate in lymph nodes was framed as consistent with a hypothesis rather than directly demonstrated. A scenario in which most tumor T cells derive from the lymph node and then expand within tumor tissue was judged to be consistent with the data. Tumor and nontumor tissue repertoires were found to be significantly more similar in luminal-like than in basal-like breast cancer.

This clonotype has ten or more counts. Its antigen target is currently unknown. Base quality data are lacking; no much larger clone is found one base away. The sequencer listed for this sample is Illumina HiSeq 2000. TCR beta chain libraries were generated through multiplex PCR amplification. The amplified TCR beta chain products were analyzed by high-throughput sequencing. The public reads were run again by TCRdb, first through fastp at Q25 and then through MiXCR, and only productive beta chains were kept. For every CDR3 protein sequence, its rows merge into one entry that carries the most common genes and DNA. This sample holds about 230,000 distinct CDR3 sequences; about 34% were observed only once. The top ten clones comprise 1.1% to 1.5% of the sample. Per the germline V gene, SGHTA is the CDR1 and FQGTGA is the CDR2. The CDR3, cysteine through phenylalanine, is 12 amino acids long. Just CDR3 DNA is preserved here, 36 bases in frame from base 1. V has 5 bases trimmed and J has 7 bases trimmed; junction bases matching no gene number 2.

The axillary draining lymph nodes of breast cancer patients were the source of the lymph node samples. The sequenced sample was axillary lymph node tissue. The receptor chain draws on TRBV7-3 and TRBJ2-1, with 7 bases aligning to TRBD1. The source is a female donor with breast cancer. Some clones in this sample may be carry-over from other donors' samples. The DNA reads as follows: TGTGCCAGCAGCAGCAGGGGGAATGAGCAGTTCTTC. This codes for CASSSRGNEQFF.